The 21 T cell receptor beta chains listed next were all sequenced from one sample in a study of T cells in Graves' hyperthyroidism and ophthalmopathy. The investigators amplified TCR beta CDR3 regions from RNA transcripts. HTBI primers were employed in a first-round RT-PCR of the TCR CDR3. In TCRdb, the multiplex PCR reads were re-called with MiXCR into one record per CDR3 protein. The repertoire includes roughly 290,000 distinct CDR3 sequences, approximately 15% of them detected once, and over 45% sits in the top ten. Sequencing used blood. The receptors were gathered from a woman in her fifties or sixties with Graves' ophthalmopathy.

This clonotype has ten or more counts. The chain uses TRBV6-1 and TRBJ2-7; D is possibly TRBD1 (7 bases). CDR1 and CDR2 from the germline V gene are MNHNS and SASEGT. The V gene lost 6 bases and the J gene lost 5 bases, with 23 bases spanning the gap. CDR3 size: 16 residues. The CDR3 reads CASRLAETGIPHEQYF. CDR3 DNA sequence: TGTGCCAGCAGACTAGCTGAGACAGGGATTCCCCACGAGCAGTACTTC.

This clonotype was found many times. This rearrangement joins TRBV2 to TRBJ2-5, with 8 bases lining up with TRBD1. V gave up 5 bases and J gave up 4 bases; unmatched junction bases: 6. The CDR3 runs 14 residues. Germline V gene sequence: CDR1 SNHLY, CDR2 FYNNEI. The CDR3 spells CASSFQGAGETQYF. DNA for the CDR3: TGTGCCAGCAGTTTCCAGGGGGCAGGAGAGACCCAGTACTTC. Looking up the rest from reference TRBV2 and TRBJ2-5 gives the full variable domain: EPEVTQTPSHQVTQMGQEVILRCVPISNHLYFYWYRQILGQKVEFLVSFYNNEISEKSEIFDDQFSVERPDGSNFTLKIRSTKLEDSAMYFCASSFQGAGETQYFGPGTRLLVL.

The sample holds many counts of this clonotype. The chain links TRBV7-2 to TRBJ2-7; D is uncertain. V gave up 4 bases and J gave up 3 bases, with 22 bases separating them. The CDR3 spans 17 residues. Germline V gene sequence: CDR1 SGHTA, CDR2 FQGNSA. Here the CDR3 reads CASSYRHAQGSYYEQYF. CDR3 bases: TGTGCCAGCAGCTACAGACACGCCCAAGGATCCTACTACGAGCAGTACTTC.

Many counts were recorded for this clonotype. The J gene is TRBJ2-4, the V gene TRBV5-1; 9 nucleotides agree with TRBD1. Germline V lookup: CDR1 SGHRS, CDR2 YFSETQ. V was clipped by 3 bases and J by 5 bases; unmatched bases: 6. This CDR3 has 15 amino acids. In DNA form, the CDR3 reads TGCGCCAGCAGCTGGGGGGACAGGGCCCAAAACATTCAGTACTTC. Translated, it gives CASSWGDRAQNIQYF.

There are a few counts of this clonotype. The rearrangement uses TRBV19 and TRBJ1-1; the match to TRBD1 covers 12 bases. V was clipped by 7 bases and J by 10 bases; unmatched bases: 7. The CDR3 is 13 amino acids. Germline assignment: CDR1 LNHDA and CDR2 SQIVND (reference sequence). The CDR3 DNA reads TGTGCCAGTACTCCGGGACAGGGGGCCCGAGCTTTCTTT. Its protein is CASTPGQGARAFF. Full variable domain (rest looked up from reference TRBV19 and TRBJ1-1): DGGITQSPKYLFRKEGQNVTLSCEQNLNHDAMYWYRQDPGQGLRLIYYSQIVNDFQKGDIAEGYSVSREKKESFPLTVTSAQKNPTAFYLCASTPGQGARAFFGQGTRLTVV.

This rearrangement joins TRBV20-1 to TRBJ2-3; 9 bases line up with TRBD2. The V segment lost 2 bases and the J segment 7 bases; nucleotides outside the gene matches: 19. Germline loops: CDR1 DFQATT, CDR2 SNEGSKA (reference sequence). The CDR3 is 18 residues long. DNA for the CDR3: TGCAGTGCTAGATCCCCAGAGAGGAGTAGCGGGAGATTGAATACGCAGTATTTT. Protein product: CSARSPERSSGRLNTQYF.

CDR3 coding DNA: TGTGCCAGCAGCTTAAGGTCCGGGTACCAAGAGACCCAGTACTTC. Encoded protein: CASSLRSGYQETQYF. V is TRBV7-3 and J is TRBJ2-5, with D unresolved. The CDR3 is made up of 15 amino acids. With 1 base removed from V and 0 bases from J, the gap between germline ends came to 9 bases. The germline gives CDR1 SGHTA, CDR2 FQGTGA.

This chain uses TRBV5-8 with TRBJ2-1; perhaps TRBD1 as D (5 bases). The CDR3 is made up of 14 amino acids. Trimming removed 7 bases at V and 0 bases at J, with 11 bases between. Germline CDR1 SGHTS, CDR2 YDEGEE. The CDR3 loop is CASGAGSSYNEQFF. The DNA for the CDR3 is TGTGCCAGCGGGGCCGGAAGCTCCTACAATGAGCAGTTCTTC. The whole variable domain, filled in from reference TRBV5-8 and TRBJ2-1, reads EAGVTQSPTHLIKTRGQQATLRCSPISGHTSVYWYQQALGLGLQFLLWYDEGEERNRGNFPPRFSGRQFPNYSSELNVNALELEDSALYLCASGAGSSYNEQFFGPGTRLTVL.

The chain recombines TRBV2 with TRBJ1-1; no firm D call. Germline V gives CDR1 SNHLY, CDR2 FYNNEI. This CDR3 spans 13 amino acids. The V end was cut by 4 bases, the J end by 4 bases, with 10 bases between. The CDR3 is CASSVPGPTEAFF. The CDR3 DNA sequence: TGTGCCAGCAGTGTCCCCGGACCCACTGAAGCTTTCTTT.

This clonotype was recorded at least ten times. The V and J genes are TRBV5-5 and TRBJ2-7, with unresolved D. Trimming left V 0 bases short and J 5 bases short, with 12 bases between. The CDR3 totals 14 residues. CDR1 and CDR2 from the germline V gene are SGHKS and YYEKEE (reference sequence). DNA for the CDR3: TGTGCCAGCAGCTTGGAATGGCAGATCCACGAGCAGTACTTC. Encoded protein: CASSLEWQIHEQYF.

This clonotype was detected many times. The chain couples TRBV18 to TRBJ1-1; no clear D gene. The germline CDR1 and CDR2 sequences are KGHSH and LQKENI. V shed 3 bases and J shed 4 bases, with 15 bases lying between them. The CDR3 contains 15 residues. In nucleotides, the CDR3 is TGTGCCAGCTCACCGACGGTAAGGCGCGGCACTGAAGCTTTCTTT. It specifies CASSPTVRRGTEAFF.

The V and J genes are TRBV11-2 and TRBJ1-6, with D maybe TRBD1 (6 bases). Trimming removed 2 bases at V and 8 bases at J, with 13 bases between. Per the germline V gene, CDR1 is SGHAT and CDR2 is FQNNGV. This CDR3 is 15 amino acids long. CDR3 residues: CASSLRGRGDSPLHF. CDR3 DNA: TGTGCCAGCAGCTTAAGGGGGAGAGGGGATTCACCCCTCCACTTT.

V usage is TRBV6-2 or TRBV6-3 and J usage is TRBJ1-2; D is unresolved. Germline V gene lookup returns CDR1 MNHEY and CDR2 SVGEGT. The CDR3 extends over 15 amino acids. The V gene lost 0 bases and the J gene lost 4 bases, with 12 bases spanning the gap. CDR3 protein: CASSYSGGSSYGYTF. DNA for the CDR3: TGTGCCAGCAGTTACTCGGGTGGGTCATCCTATGGCTACACCTTC.

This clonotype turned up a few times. CDR3 sequence reads: CASSQDFVGNGGYTF. The CDR3 DNA reads TGCGCCAGCAGCCAAGATTTCGTAGGAAATGGTGGCTACACCTTC. The chain uses TRBV4-1 and TRBJ1-2; no clear D gene. The CDR3 contains 15 residues. Trimming removed 0 bases at V and 7 bases at J, with 15 bases between. Per the germline V gene, CDR1 is MGHRA and CDR2 is YSYEKL.

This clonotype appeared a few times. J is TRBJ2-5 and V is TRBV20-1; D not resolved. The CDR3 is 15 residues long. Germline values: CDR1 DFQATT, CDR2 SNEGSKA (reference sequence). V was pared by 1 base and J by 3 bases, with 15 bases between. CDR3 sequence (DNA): TGCAGTGCTAGAGTACTCGGAAGGAGTGAAGAGACCCAGTACTTC. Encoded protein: CSARVLGRSEETQYF.

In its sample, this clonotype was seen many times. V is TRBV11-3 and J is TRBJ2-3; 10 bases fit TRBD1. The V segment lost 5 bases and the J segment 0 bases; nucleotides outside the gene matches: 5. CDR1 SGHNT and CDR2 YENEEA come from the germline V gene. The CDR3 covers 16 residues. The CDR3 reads CASSIGTGESTDTQYF. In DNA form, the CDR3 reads TGTGCCAGCAGCATCGGGACAGGGGAAAGCACAGATACGCAGTATTTT. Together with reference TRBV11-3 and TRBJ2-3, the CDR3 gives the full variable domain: EAGVVQSPRYKIIEKKQPVAFWCNPISGHNTLYWYLQNLGQGPELLIRYENEEAVDDSQLPKDRFSAERLKGVDSTLKIQPAELGDSAVYLCASSIGTGESTDTQYFGPGTRLTVL.

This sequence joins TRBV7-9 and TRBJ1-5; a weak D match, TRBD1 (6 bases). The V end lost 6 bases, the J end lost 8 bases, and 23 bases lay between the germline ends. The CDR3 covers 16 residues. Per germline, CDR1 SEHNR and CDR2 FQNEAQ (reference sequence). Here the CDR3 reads CASSSGGGWGAEPQHF. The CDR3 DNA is TGTGCCAGCAGTTCCGGAGGAGGATGGGGGGCTGAGCCCCAGCATTTT.

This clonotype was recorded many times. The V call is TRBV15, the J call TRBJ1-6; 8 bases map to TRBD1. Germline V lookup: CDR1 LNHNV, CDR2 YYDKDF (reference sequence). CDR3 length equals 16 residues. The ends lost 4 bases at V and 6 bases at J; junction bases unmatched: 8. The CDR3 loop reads CATSMRTGTINSPLHF. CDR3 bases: TGTGCCACCAGCATGCGGACAGGGACCATTAATTCACCCCTCCACTTT.

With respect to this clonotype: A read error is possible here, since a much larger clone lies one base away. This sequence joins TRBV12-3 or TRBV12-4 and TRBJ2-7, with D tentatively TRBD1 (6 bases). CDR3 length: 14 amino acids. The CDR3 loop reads CASSFQGNSYEQHF. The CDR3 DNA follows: TGTGCCAGCAGTTTCCAGGGGAACTCCTACGAGCAGCACTTC.

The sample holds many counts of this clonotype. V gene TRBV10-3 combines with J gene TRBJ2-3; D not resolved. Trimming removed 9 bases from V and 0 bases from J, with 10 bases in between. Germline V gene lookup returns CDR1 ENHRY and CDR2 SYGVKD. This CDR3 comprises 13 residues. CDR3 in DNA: TGTGCCATTACACCCGCTAGCACAGATACGCAGTATTTT. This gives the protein CAITPASTDTQYF.

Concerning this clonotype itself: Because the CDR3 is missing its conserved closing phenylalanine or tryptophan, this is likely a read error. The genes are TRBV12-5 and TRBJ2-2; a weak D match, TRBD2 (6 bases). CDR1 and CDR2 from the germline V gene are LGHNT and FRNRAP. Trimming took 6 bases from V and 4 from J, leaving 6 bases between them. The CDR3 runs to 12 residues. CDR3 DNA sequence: TGTGCTAGTGGCGGGGGCACCGGGGAGCTGTTTGTT. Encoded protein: CASGGGTGELFV.